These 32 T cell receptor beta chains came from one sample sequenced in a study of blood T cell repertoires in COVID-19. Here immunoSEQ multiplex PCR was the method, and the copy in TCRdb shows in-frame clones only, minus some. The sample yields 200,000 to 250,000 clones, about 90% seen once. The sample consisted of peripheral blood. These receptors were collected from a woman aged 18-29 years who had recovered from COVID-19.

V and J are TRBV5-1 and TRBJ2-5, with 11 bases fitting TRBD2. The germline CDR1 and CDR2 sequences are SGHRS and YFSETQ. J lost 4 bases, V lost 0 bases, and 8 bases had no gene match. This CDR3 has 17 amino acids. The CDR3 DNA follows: TGCGCCAGCAGCTTGGTTACTAGCGGGAGTGGGAGAGAGACCCAGTACTTC. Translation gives CASSLVTSGSGRETQYF. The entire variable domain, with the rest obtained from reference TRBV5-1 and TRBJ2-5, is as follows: KAGVTQTPRYLIKTRGQQVTLSCSPISGHRSVSWYQQTPGQGLQFLFEYFSETQRNKGNFPGRFSGRQFSNSRSEMNVSTLELGDSALYLCASSLVTSGSGRETQYFGPGTRLLVL.

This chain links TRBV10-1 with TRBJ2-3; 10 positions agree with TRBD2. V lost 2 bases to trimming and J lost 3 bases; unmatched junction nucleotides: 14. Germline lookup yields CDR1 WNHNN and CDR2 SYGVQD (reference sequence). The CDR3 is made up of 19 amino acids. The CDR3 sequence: CASSEEKSGRALKTDTQYF. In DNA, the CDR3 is TGCGCCAGCAGTGAGGAAAAAAGCGGGAGGGCCCTTAAGACAGATACGCAGTATTTT.

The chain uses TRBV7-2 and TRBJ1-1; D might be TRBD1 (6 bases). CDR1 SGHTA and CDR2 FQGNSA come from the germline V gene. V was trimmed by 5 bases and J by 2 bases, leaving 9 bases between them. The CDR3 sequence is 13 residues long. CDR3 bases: TGTGCCAGCAGCCTCAGGGGAAACACTGAAGCTTTCTTT. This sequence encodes CASSLRGNTEAFF.

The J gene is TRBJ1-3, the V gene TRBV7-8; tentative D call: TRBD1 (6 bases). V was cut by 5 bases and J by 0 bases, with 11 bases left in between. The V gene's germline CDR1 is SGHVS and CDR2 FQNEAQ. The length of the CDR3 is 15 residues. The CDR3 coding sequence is TGTGCCAGCAGCCCCGACAGGAACTCTGGAAACACCATATATTTT. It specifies CASSPDRNSGNTIYF.

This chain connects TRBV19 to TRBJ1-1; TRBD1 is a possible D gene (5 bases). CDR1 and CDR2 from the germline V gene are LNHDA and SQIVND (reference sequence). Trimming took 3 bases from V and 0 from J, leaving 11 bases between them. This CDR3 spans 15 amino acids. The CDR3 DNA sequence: TGTGCCAGTAGTATTGGGGCCCTTATGAACACTGAAGCTTTCTTT. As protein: CASSIGALMNTEAFF.

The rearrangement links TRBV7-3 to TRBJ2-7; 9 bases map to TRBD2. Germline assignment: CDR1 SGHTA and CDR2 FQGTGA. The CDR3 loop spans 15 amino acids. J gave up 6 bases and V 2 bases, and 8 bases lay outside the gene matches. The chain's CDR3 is CASSLGVSGRTEQYF. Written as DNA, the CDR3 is TGTGCCAGCAGCTTAGGGGTTAGCGGGAGAACCGAGCAGTACTTC.

The CDR3 loop reads CASSPLAAYNEQFF. DNA for the CDR3: TGTGCCAGCAGCCCACTAGCTGCTTACAATGAGCAGTTCTTC. The chain has TRBV5-6 and TRBJ2-1; a weak D match, TRBD2 (6 bases). The CDR3 spans 14 residues. Between the trimmed V and J ends, which lost 4 bases and 4 bases, there was a span of 12 bases. Looked up from germline, CDR1 is SGHDT and CDR2 is YYEEEE.

The CDR3 sequence is CASLGSGQGSSYEQYF. Here the CDR3 DNA reads TGTGCCAGCCTAGGAAGTGGACAGGGAAGCTCCTACGAGCAGTACTTC. The chain joins TRBV7-2 to TRBJ2-7; 8 nucleotides align to TRBD1. Unmatched junction bases numbered 12, after V lost 8 bases and J lost 0 bases. The V gene's germline CDR1 is SGHTA and CDR2 FQGNSA. The CDR3 is 16 residues long.

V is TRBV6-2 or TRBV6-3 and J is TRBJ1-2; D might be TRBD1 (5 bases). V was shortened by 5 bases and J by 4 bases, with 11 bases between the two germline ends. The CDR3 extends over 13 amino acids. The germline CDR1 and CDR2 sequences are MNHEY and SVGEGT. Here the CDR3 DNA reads TGTGCCAGCAGTGACAGAAAACCCTATGGCTACACCTTC. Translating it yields CASSDRKPYGYTF.

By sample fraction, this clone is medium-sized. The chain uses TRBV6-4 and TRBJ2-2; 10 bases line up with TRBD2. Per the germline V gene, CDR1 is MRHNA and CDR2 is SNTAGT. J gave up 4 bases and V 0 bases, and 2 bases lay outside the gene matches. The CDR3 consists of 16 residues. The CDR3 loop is CASSDSSSGSTGELFF. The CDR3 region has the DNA TGTGCCAGCAGTGACTCTTCTAGCGGGAGCACCGGGGAGCTGTTTTTT.

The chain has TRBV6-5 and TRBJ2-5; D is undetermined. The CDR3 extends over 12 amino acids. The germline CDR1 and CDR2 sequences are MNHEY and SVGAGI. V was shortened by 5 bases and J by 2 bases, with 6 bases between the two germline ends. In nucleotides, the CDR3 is TGTGCCAGCAGTAGAGGACAAGAGACCCAGTACTTC. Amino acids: CASSRGQETQYF.

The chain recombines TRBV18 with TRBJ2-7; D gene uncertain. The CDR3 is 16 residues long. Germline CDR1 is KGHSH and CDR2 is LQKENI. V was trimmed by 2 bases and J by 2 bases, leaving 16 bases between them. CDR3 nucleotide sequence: TGTGCCAGCTCACCAAATTTTTTAACACCCCCCTACGAGCAGTACTTC. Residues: CASSPNFLTPPYEQYF.

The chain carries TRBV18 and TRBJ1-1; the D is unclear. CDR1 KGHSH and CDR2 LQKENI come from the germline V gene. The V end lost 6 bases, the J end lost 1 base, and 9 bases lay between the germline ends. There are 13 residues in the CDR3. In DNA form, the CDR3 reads TGTGCCAGCTCCGGAGGTGGGAACACTGAAGCTTTCTTT. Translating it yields CASSGGGNTEAFF.

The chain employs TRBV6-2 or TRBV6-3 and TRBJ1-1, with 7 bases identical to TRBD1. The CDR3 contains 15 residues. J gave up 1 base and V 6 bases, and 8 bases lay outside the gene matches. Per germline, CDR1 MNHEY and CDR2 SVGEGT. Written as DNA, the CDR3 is TGTGCCAGCAGCCAGCCGACAGGGCGGAACACTGAAGCTTTCTTT. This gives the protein CASSQPTGRNTEAFF.

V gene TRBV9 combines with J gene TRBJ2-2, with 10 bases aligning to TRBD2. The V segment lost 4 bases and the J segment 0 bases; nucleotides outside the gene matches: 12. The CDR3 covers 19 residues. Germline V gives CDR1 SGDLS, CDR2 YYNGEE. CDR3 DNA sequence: TGTGCCAGCAGCTCGCCACTAGCGGGGTTTTTCGCGAACACCGGGGAGCTGTTTTTT. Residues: CASSSPLAGFFANTGELFF. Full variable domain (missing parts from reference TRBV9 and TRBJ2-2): DSGVTQTPKHLITATGQRVTLRCSPRSGDLSVYWYQQSLDQGLQFLIQYYNGEERAKGNILERFSAQQFPDLHSELNLSSLELGDSALYFCASSSPLAGFFANTGELFFGEGSRLTVL.

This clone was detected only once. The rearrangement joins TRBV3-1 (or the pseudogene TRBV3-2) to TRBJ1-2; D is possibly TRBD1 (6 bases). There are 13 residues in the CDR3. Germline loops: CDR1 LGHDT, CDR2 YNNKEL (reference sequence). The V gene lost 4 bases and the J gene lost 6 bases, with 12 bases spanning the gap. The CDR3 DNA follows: TGTGCCAGCAGCCCCTGGGGGCCGGATGGCTACACCTTC. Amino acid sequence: CASSPWGPDGYTF.

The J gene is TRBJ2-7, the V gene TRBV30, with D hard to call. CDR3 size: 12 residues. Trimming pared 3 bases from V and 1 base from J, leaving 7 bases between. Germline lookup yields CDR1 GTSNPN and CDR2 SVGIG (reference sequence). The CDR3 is CAWSLYSYEQYF. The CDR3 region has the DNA TGTGCCTGGAGCCTCTATTCCTACGAGCAGTACTTC. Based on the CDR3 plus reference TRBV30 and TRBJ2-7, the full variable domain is SQTIHQWPATLVQPVGSPLSLECTVEGTSNPNLYWYRQAAGRGLQLLFYSVGIGQISSEVPQNLSASRPQDRQFILSSKKLLLSDSGFYLCAWSLYSYEQYFGPGTRLTVT.

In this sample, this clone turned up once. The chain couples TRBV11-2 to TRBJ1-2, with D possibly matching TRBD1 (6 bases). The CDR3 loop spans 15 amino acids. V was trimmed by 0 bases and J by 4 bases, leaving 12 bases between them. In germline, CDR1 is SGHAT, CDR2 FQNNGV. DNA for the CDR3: TGTGCCAGCAGCTTAGATCAGAAAGGGGGCTATGGCTACACCTTC. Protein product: CASSLDQKGGYGYTF.

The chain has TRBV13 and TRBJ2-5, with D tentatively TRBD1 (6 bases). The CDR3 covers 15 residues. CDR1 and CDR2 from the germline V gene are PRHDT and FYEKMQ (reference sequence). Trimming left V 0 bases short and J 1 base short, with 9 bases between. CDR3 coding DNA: TGTGCCAGCAGCTTAGGGGGCAGGGGCCAAGAGACCCAGTACTTC. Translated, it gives CASSLGGRGQETQYF. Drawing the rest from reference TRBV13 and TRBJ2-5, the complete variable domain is AAGVIQSPRHLIKEKRETATLKCYPIPRHDTVYWYQQGPGQDPQFLISFYEKMQSDKGSIPDRFSAQQFSDYHSELNMSSLELGDSALYFCASSLGGRGQETQYFGPGTRLLVL.

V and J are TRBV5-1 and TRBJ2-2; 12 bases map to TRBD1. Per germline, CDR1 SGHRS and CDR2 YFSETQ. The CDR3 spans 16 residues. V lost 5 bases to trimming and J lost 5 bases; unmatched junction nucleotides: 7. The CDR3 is CASRPGQGAGTGELFF. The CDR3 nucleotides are TGCGCCAGCAGACCGGGACAGGGGGCGGGAACCGGGGAGCTGTTTTTT.

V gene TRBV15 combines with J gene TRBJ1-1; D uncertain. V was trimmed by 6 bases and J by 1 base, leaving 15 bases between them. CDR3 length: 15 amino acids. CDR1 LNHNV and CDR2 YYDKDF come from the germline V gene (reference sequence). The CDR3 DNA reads TGTGCCACCAGTTTTGGAGGGCGGGGGAACACTGAAGCTTTCTTT. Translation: CATSFGGRGNTEAFF.

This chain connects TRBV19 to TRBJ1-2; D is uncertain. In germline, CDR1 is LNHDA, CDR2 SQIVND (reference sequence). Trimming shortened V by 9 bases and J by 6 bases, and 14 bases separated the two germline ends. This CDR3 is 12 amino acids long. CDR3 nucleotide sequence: TGTGCCAGCGCTCTCGGGGTTAATGGCTACACCTTC. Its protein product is CASALGVNGYTF.

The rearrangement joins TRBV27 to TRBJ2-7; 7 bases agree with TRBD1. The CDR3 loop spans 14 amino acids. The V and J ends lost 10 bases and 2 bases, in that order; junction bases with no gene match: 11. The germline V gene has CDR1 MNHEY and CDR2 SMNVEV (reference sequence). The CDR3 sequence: CATQRTGSTYEQYF. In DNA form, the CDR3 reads TGTGCCACCCAGAGGACAGGTTCAACCTACGAGCAGTACTTC.

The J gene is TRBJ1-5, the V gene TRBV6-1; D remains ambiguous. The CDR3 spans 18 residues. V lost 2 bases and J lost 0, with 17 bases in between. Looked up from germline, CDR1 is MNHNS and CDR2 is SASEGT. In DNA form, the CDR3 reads TGTGCCAGCAGTGAAAGAGCCGATCCTCGTTATAGCAATCAGCCCCAGCATTTT. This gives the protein CASSERADPRYSNQPQHF.

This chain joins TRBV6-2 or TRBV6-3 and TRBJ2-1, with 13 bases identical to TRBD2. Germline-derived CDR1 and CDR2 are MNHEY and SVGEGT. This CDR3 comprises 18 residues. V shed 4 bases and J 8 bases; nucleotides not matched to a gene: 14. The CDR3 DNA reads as TGTGCCAGCAGTTCCGACCGATTTACTAGCGGGAGGGCCTATGAGCAGTTCTTC. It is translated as CASSSDRFTSGRAYEQFF.

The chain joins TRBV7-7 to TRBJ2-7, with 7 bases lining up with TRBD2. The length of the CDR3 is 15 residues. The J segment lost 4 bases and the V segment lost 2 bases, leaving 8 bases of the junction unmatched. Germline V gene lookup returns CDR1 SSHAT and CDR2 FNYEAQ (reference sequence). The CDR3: CASSLSGGSSYEQYF. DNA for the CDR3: TGTGCCAGCAGCTTATCGGGCGGGAGCTCATACGAGCAGTACTTC.

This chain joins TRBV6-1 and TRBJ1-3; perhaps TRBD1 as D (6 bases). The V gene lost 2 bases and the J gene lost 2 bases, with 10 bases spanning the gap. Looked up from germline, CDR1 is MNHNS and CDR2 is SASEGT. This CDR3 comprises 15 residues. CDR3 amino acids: CASSESDRTGNTIYF. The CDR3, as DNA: TGTGCCAGCAGTGAATCCGACAGGACTGGAAACACCATATATTTT.

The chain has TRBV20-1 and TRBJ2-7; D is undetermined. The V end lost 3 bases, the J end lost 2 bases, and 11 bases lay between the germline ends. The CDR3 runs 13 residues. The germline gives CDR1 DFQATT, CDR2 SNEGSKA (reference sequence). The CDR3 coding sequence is TGCAGTGCTAGTATGGCGGAACCCTACGAGCAGTACTTC. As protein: CSASMAEPYEQYF.

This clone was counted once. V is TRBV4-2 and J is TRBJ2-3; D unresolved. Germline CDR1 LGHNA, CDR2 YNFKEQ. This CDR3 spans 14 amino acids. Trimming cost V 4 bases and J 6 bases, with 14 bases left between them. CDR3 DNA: TGTGCCAGCAGCCGCGACCAGCTAGGCGATACGCAGTATTTT. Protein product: CASSRDQLGDTQYF.

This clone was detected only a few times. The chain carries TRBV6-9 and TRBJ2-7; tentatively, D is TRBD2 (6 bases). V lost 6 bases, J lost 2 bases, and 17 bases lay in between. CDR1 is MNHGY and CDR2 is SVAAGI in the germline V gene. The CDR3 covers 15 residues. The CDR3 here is CASSPPTSNPYEQYF. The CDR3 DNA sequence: TGTGCCAGCAGCCCCCCAACTAGCAACCCCTACGAGCAGTACTTC.

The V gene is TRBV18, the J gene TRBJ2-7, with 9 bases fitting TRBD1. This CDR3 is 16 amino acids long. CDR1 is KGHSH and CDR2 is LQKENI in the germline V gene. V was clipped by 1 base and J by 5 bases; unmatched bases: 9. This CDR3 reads CASSPLTGTGIHEQYF. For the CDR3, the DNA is TGTGCCAGCTCACCACTAACCGGGACAGGGATACACGAGCAGTACTTC.

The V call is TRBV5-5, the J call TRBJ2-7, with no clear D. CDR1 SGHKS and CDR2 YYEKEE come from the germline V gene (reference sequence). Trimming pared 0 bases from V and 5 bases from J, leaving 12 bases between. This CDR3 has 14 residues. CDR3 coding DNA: TGTGCCAGCAGCTTGGTCCTAGGAATAGACGAGCAGTACTTC. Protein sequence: CASSLVLGIDEQYF.